This passage covers 23 T cell receptor beta chains from one sample sequenced in a study of T cell responses to AZD1222 COVID-19 vaccine. The protocol was immunoSEQ multiplex PCR, while the TCRdb copy is restricted to in-frame clones and leaves out a portion. Of around 130,000 clones listed, 88% are singletons. The sequencing here drew on peripheral blood, taken 28 days after the second AZD1222 dose. The receptor set was obtained from an adult who received the AZD1222 COVID-19 vaccine.

This rearrangement joins TRBV19 to TRBJ1-2; D might be TRBD1 (6 bases). CDR3 size: 16 residues. Trimming left V 8 bases short and J 5 bases short, with 24 bases between. Germline V gene data show CDR1 as LNHDA and CDR2 as SQIVND (reference sequence). The CDR3 DNA is TGTGCCAGTGCGCACAGCACGGGGGCACGGCGGTATGGCTACACCTTC. Translating gives CASAHSTGARRYGYTF.

The rearrangement links TRBV2 to TRBJ1-2; no firm D call. Germline CDR1 reads SNHLY; CDR2 reads FYNNEI. Trimming shortened V by 6 bases and J by 4 bases, and 9 bases separated the two germline ends. CDR3 length: 12 amino acids. The CDR3: CASRAAGYGYTF. The CDR3 DNA is TGTGCCAGCAGGGCTGCGGGCTATGGCTACACCTTC.

The V and J genes are TRBV27 and TRBJ1-3, with TRBD1 matching 10 bases. There are 16 residues in the CDR3. With 5 bases clipped from V and 6 bases from J, the junction kept 10 bases outside the gene matches. Germline CDR1 reads MNHEY; CDR2 reads SMNVEV (reference sequence). CDR3 residues: CASSPDRGLRLNTIYF. The CDR3 DNA follows: TGTGCCAGCAGTCCCGACAGGGGGCTTAGATTAAACACCATATATTTT.

The chain has TRBV5-8 and TRBJ2-1, with D perhaps matching TRBD1 or TRBD2 (6 bases each). Germline V lookup: CDR1 SGHTS, CDR2 YDEGEE. The V end lost 6 bases, the J end lost 4 bases, and 14 bases lay between the germline ends. The CDR3 has 14 residues. CDR3 sequence reads: CASNPQGGYNEQFF. As DNA, the CDR3 is TGTGCCAGCAACCCACAGGGAGGATACAATGAGCAGTTCTTC. The full variable domain, rest sourced from reference TRBV5-8 and TRBJ2-1, is EAGVTQSPTHLIKTRGQQATLRCSPISGHTSVYWYQQALGLGLQFLLWYDEGEERNRGNFPPRFSGRQFPNYSSELNVNALELEDSALYLCASNPQGGYNEQFFGPGTRLTVL.

This clone was recorded only once. This rearrangement joins TRBV10-2 to TRBJ1-5; unclear D gene. V lost 3 bases to trimming and J lost 0 bases, with 9 bases between them. The CDR3 runs 15 residues. Germline assignment: CDR1 WSHSY and CDR2 SAAADI. The CDR3 coding sequence is TGCGCCAGCAGTGAACCGGGCTTTAGCAATCAGCCCCAGCATTTT. This codes for CASSEPGFSNQPQHF.

The rearrangement links TRBV5-1 to TRBJ2-3, with 8 positions matching TRBD1. The CDR3 covers 16 residues. Germline V lookup: CDR1 SGHRS, CDR2 YFSETQ. V shed 3 bases and J 4 bases; nucleotides not matched to a gene: 10. As DNA, the CDR3 is TGCGCCAGCAGCTCCACCGGACAGGGATACGCAGATACGCAGTATTTT. Amino acids: CASSSTGQGYADTQYF.

The gene calls are TRBV5-1 and TRBJ2-2; TRBD1 might be the D (6 bases). There are 15 residues in the CDR3. Germline lookup yields CDR1 SGHRS and CDR2 YFSETQ. V was shortened by 0 bases and J by 7 bases, with 13 bases between the two germline ends. CDR3 nucleotide sequence: TGCGCCAGCAGCTTGGTACAGGGACGGGGCGGGGAGCTGTTTTTT. Translating it yields CASSLVQGRGGELFF.

This clone was observed once. This sequence joins TRBV4-3 and TRBJ1-5; 7 bases map to TRBD1. V lost 4 bases to trimming and J lost 8 bases; unmatched junction nucleotides: 11. Germline V gene sequence: CDR1 LGHNA, CDR2 YSLEER. CDR3 length: 15 residues. The CDR3 DNA reads as TGCGCCAGCAGCCCAGGCCTAGGGGGCTGGGAGCCCCAGCATTTT. Translating it yields CASSPGLGGWEPQHF.

CDR3 loop: CASSYGGPEQYF. The DNA of the CDR3 is TGTGCCAGCAGTTACGGGGGGCCCGAGCAGTACTTC. The chain recombines TRBV2 with TRBJ2-7, with D possibly TRBD2 on 7 matching bases. V was shortened by 5 bases and J by 6 bases, with 11 bases between the two germline ends. Looked up from germline, CDR1 is SNHLY and CDR2 is FYNNEI. CDR3 length equals 12 residues.

The genes are TRBV28 and TRBJ1-2; TRBD1 is a possible D gene (5 bases). The germline gives CDR1 MDHEN, CDR2 SYDVKM. V lost 7 bases to trimming and J lost 4 bases, with 19 bases between them. This CDR3 has 15 amino acids. CDR3 amino acids: CASKTGQQVFYGYTF. The CDR3 DNA follows: TGTGCCAGCAAAACGGGCCAACAGGTGTTCTATGGCTACACCTTC.

This clone was recorded a few times. This rearrangement joins TRBV27 to TRBJ1-2; unclear D gene. V was cut by 6 bases and J by 7 bases, with 9 bases left in between. The germline gives CDR1 MNHEY, CDR2 SMNVEV (reference sequence). CDR3 length: 11 residues. CDR3 DNA sequence: TGTGCCAGCAGCGGAGTCGGTGGCTACACCTTC. It translates to CASSGVGGYTF.

The rearrangement links TRBV4-1 to TRBJ2-2; 9 bases map to TRBD1. This CDR3 spans 16 amino acids. With 2 bases clipped from V and 4 bases from J, the junction kept 5 bases outside the gene matches. Looked up from germline, CDR1 is MGHRA and CDR2 is YSYEKL. The CDR3, as DNA: TGCGCCAGCAGCCAACCACAGGGGGCGGTCACCGGGGAGCTGTTTTTT. Its translation is CASSQPQGAVTGELFF.

The chain combines TRBV30 with TRBJ1-6, with D perhaps matching TRBD1 (5 bases). Trimming cost V 1 base and J 9 bases, with 13 bases left between them. This CDR3 is 14 amino acids long. Germline assignment: CDR1 GTSNPN and CDR2 SVGIG (reference sequence). The CDR3 DNA is TGTGCCTGGAGTGGGGGGGGTTGGAGTTCACCCCTCCACTTT. Translating it yields CAWSGGGWSSPLHF.

The chain joins TRBV5-1 to TRBJ1-1; D gene ambiguous. The CDR3 has 13 residues. From germline, CDR1 is SGHRS and CDR2 YFSETQ. The V gene lost 0 bases and the J gene lost 3 bases, with 6 bases spanning the gap. The CDR3 DNA sequence: TGCGCCAGCAGCTTGGAACAGTACACTGAAGCTTTCTTT. As protein: CASSLEQYTEAFF.

This clone was seen just once. The chain combines TRBV28 with TRBJ1-5, with 9 positions matching TRBD1. This CDR3 is 14 amino acids long. Germline values: CDR1 MDHEN, CDR2 SYDVKM. Trimming at V came to 5 bases and at J to 7 bases, leaving 6 bases not matched to a gene. CDR3 protein: CASSGTGQEQPQHF. CDR3 bases: TGTGCCAGCAGTGGGACAGGGCAGGAACAGCCCCAGCATTTT.

The rearrangement joins TRBV6-5 to TRBJ1-4; D uncertain. The CDR3 sequence is 15 residues long. Germline V gene data show CDR1 as MNHEY and CDR2 as SVGAGI. The ends were cut back, 4 bases at V and 3 bases at J, with 12 bases in the middle. The CDR3 protein is CASSWLGSANEKLFF. CDR3 nucleotide sequence: TGTGCCAGCAGTTGGCTGGGAAGTGCTAATGAAAAACTGTTTTTT.

The chain recombines TRBV11-2 with TRBJ1-2, with no clear D. Germline V gene data show CDR1 as SGHAT and CDR2 as FQNNGV. V was trimmed by 3 bases and J by 2 bases, leaving 13 bases between them. The CDR3 covers 15 residues. CDR3 in amino acids: CASSFERILNYGYTF. The CDR3 DNA is TGTGCCAGCAGCTTCGAACGCATTCTAAACTATGGCTACACCTTC.

The V call is TRBV7-3, the J call TRBJ2-1; 7 bases line up with TRBD1. Per germline, CDR1 SGHTA and CDR2 FQGTGA. The CDR3 runs 12 residues. V dropped 4 bases and J dropped 16; count of bases not matched to a gene: 10. The CDR3 spells CASSSAMGQPFF. DNA for the CDR3: TGTGCCAGCAGCTCTGCTATGGGACAGCCTTTCTTC.

The chain combines TRBV18 with TRBJ1-3, with 9 bases aligning to TRBD1. The CDR3 covers 17 residues. The germline CDR1 and CDR2 sequences are KGHSH and LQKENI. With 5 bases clipped from V and 0 bases from J, the junction kept 8 bases outside the gene matches. The CDR3 spells CASSNRGPTISGNTIYF. The CDR3, as DNA: TGTGCCAGCTCAAACAGGGGGCCCACCATCTCTGGAAACACCATATATTTT.

V usage is TRBV4-1 and J usage is TRBJ1-4; 8 bases agree with TRBD1. Unmatched junction bases numbered 3, after V lost 0 bases and J lost 3 bases. The CDR3 length is 16 residues. CDR1 and CDR2 from the germline V gene are MGHRA and YSYEKL. The CDR3 reads CASSQDGGQANEKLFF. CDR3 sequence (DNA): TGCGCCAGCAGCCAAGATGGGGGACAGGCTAATGAAAAACTGTTTTTT.

The CDR3 DNA is TGTGCCAGCAGACGGGGGCAATACAATGAGCAGTTCTTC. Its protein product is CASRRGQYNEQFF. The genes are TRBV6-5 and TRBJ2-1, with D tentatively TRBD1 or TRBD2 (6 bases each). Germline V gene sequence: CDR1 MNHEY, CDR2 SVGAGI. Trimming removed 6 bases at V and 4 bases at J, with 10 bases between. The CDR3 extends over 13 amino acids.

The J gene is TRBJ2-5, the V gene TRBV15; TRBD1 is a possible D gene (5 bases). The V gene's germline CDR1 is LNHNV and CDR2 YYDKDF (reference sequence). The germline V and J ends were trimmed by 5 bases and 5 bases, with 15 bases remaining between them. This CDR3 has 14 amino acids. CDR3 region: CATSPTVSVETQYF. CDR3 nucleotides: TGTGCCACCAGCCCGACAGTTTCGGTGGAGACCCAGTACTTC. Complete variable domain (other parts from reference TRBV15 and TRBJ2-5): DAMVIQNPRYQVTQFGKPVTLSCSQTLNHNVMYWYQQKSSQAPKLLFHYYDKDFNNEADTPDNFQSRRPNTSFCFLDIRSPGLGDTAMYLCATSPTVSVETQYFGPGTRLLVL.

The chain uses TRBV6-1 and TRBJ1-1; no definite D call. This CDR3 region has 14 residues. Per the germline V gene, CDR1 is MNHNS and CDR2 is SASEGT. V lost 0 bases and J 4 bases, leaving 9 bases between the germline ends. The CDR3 DNA sequence: TGTGCCAGCAGTGAAGCAGAGTGGAGCACTGAAGCTTTCTTT. This codes for CASSEAEWSTEAFF.